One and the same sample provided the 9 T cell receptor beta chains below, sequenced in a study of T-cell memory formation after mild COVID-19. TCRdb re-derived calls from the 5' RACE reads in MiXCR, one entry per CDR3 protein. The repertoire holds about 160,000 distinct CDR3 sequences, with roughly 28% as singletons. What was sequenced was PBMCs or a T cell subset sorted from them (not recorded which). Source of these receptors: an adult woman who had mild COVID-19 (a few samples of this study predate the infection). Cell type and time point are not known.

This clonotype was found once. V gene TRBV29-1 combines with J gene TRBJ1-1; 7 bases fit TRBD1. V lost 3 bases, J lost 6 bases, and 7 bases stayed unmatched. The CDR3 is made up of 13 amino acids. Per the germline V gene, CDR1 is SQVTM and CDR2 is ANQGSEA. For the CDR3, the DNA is TGCAGCGTTGATGCCCTGGGGACAGCTGAAGCTTTCTTT. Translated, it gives CSVDALGTAEAFF.

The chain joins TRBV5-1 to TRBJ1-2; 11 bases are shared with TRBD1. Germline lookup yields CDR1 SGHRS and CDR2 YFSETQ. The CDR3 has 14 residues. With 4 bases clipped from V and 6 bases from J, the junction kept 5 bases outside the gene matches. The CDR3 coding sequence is TGCGCCAGCAGCCTGGGACAGGGGGTTGATGGCTACACCTTC. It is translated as CASSLGQGVDGYTF.

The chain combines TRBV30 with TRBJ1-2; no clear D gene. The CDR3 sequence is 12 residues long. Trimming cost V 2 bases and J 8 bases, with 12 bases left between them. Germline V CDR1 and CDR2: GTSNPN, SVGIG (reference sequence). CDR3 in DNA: TGTGCCTGGAGTACGTTCAGTTCGGGCTACACCTTC. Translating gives CAWSTFSSGYTF.

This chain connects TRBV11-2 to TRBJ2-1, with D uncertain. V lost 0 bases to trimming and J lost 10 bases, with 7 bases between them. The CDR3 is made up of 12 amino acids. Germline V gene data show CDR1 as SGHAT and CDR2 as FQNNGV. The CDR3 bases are TGTGCCAGCAGCTTAGAGCTGGCCGAGCAGTTCTTC. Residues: CASSLELAEQFF.

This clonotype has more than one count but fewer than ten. Here the CDR3 DNA reads TGTGCCAGCACCAAAGGGGGCTACGGCTACACCTTC. Translating it yields CASTKGGYGYTF. The chain links TRBV6-5 to TRBJ1-2, with 7 bases lining up with TRBD1. In germline, CDR1 is MNHEY, CDR2 SVGAGI. The ends lost 7 bases at V and 8 bases at J; junction bases unmatched: 7. CDR3 length equals 12 residues.

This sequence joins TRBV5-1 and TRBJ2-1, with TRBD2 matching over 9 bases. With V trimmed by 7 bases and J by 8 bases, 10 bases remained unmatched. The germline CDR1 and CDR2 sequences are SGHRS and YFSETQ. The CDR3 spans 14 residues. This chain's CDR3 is CASEAGGPGYEQFF. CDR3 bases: TGCGCCAGCGAGGCGGGAGGGCCGGGGTATGAGCAGTTCTTC.

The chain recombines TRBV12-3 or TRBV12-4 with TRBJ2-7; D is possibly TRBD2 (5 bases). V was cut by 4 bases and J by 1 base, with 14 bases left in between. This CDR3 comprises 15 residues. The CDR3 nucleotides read TGTGCCAGCAGTTCGCAAGGACTCGCTTCCTACGAGCAGTACTTC. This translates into CASSSQGLASYEQYF.

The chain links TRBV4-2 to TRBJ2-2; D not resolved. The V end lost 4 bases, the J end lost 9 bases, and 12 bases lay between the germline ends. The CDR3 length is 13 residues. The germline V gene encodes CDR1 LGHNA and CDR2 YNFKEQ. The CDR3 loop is CASSLRPQRELFF. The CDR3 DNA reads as TGTGCCAGCAGCCTCCGACCTCAGCGGGAGCTGTTTTTT.

CDR3 sequence (DNA): TGTGCCAGCTCACCCACAGGGGGGGATCAGCCCCAGCATTTT. This encodes CASSPTGGDQPQHF. The J gene is TRBJ1-5, the V gene TRBV18; 8 bases align to TRBD1. V was pared by 3 bases and J by 5 bases, with 3 bases of the junction left unmatched. Germline CDR1 reads KGHSH; CDR2 reads LQKENI. The CDR3 runs 14 residues.